This T cell receptor (beta chain) was identified during a study of T cells after somatic rescue of genetic block. This clone was observed a few times. The protocol was immunoSEQ multiplex PCR, while the TCRdb copy is restricted to in-frame clones and leaves out a portion. This table has some 12,000 clones, around 70% appearing once. This CDR3 is built from 17 residues. CDR1 is SGHDT, CDR2 YYEEEE, per germline. The V gene end was trimmed by 0 bases and the J gene end by 1 base; junction bases not matched to a gene: 9. V usage is TRBV5-6 and J usage is TRBJ2-7, with 8 positions matching TRBD1. This TCR was recovered from a boy aged 10-17 years. What was sequenced was peripheral blood mononuclear cells (PBMCs). CDR3 region: CASSLDRGQGFSYEQYF. The CDR3 DNA is TGTGCCAGCAGCTTGGATAGAGGACAGGGTTTTTCCTACGAGCAGTACTTC.